The 30 T cell receptor beta chains below all came from one sample that was sequenced in a study of T cells in women clearing cervical HPV infection. TCRdb's copy holds only in-frame clones and misses some; the assay was immunoSEQ multiplex PCR. Across roughly 30,000 clones, the top ten clones capture about 7% of the sample. The specimen was blood buffy coat. The receptor source for this set is a woman between 18 and 70 years old with a cervical HPV16 infection that either progressed to CIN3+ or cleared (not recorded which).

Remarks on this clone: Coverage ceases 3 residues before the CDR3 finishes, and the germline J gene fills in the end. The chain joins TRBV7-6 to TRBJ1-4; tentative D call: TRBD1 (5 bases). Germline V gives CDR1 SGHVS, CDR2 FNYEAQ. The CDR3 has 15 residues. The sequenced part of the CDR3 DNA is TGTGCCAGCAGCTTCTTCGGCTCTGGGGCCAACGTA. Its translation: CASSFFGSGANV. The CDR3 as a whole reads CASSFFGSGANVLFF.

In the case of this clone: The read falls 3 residues short of the CDR3 end, and the missing part is taken from the germline J gene. The chain joins TRBV14 to TRBJ2-3; 8 positions match TRBD2. Germline-derived CDR1 and CDR2 are SGHDN and FVKESK. The CDR3 contains 17 residues. The V segment lost 1 base and the J segment 0 bases; nucleotides outside the gene matches: 6. CDR3 protein: CASSQGTGTRSTDTQYF. CDR3 bases read: TGTGCCAGCAGCCAAGGAACCGGGACTAGGAGCACAGATACG.

Points on this clone: The sequenced fragment ends 3 residues before the CDR3 boundary, so the rest is inferred from the germline J gene. The chain is built from TRBV2 and TRBJ2-2, with a possible D match to TRBD2 (6 bases). This CDR3 is built from 16 residues. The V gene's germline CDR1 is SNHLY and CDR2 FYNNEI. The DNA read from the CDR3 is TGTGCCAGCAGTAACTGGGGGGACCTTAGCAATTCACCG. Translated, it gives CASSNWGDLSNSP. The whole CDR3 is CASSNWGDLSNSPLFF. The full variable domain, completed using reference TRBV2 and TRBJ2-2, is EPEVTQTPSHQVTQMGQEVILRCVPISNHLYFYWYRQILGQKVEFLVSFYNNEISEKSEIFDDQFSVERPDGSNFTLKIRSTKLEDSAMYFCASSNWGDLSNSPLFFGEGSRLTVL.

Of note for this clone: Read data end 3 residues before the CDR3 end; the end is taken from the germline J gene. V and J are TRBV2 and TRBJ2-6; D remains ambiguous. V dropped 4 bases and J dropped 0 bases, with 7 bases sitting between them. The length of the CDR3 is 15 residues. Germline values: CDR1 SNHLY, CDR2 FYNNEI. Partial CDR3 DNA: TGTGCCAGCAGTGTGGGCTCCTCTGGGGCCAACGTC. This encodes CASSVGSSGANV. The full CDR3 is CASSVGSSGANVLTF.

As for this clone: The CDR3 is cut off 3 residues early in the read; its end comes from the germline J gene. The genes are TRBV7-9 and TRBJ2-3; D might be TRBD1 (7 bases). Deletions cut 6 bases from V and 8 bases from J, with 21 bases between. The CDR3 sequence is 15 residues long. CDR1 is SEHNR, CDR2 FQNEAQ, per germline (reference sequence). CDR3 DNA (partial): TGTGCCAGCAGAGACAGGGAGTCCCTGCGGGGTACG. Amino acids: CASRDRESLRGT. The CDR3, in full, reads CASRDRESLRGTQYF.

As to this clone: The read ends 3 residues shy of where the CDR3 ends; the end is completed using the germline J gene. The chain uses TRBV20-1 and TRBJ1-2, with 7 positions matching TRBD1. Losses at the gene ends were 0 bases for V and 2 bases for J; bases not matched to a gene: 3. This CDR3 is 14 amino acids long. Germline lookup yields CDR1 DFQATT and CDR2 SNEGSKA (reference sequence). The covered CDR3 bases are TGCAGTGCTAGAGAGGGACAGAGAAACTATGGC. It translates to CSAREGQRNYG. In full, the CDR3 reads CSAREGQRNYGYTF.

As concerns this clone: One junction end does not reproduce the germline sequence, and a read error may be involved. The read ends 3 residues shy of where the CDR3 ends; the end is completed using the germline J gene. The chain recombines TRBV7-3 with TRBJ2-7, with TRBD1 as a possible D gene (5 bases). The CDR3 is 17 residues long. Germline CDR1 SGHTA, CDR2 FQGTGA. Partial CDR3 DNA: TGTTCCAGCAGCTCCCTCTTCCTGACAGACAGCCCCTACGAG. It codes for CSSSSLFLTDSPYE. The whole CDR3 is CSSSSLFLTDSPYEQYF.

On this clone itself: The read finishes 3 residues shy of the CDR3 end, and the germline J gene is used to complete it. The chain is built from TRBV5-1 and TRBJ2-7, with 9 bases fitting TRBD2. V was clipped by 0 bases and J by 1 base; unmatched bases: 2. Germline V gene lookup returns CDR1 SGHRS and CDR2 YFSETQ. CDR3 size: 15 residues. Incomplete CDR3 DNA: TGCGCCAGCAGCTTGGCTAGCGGGGCATCCTACGAG. Its translation is CASSLASGASYE. The full CDR3 protein is CASSLASGASYEQYF.

About this clone: The CDR3 goes on 3 residues after the read ends, and that part is filled in from the germline J gene. The chain uses TRBV6-1 and TRBJ2-2; D is perhaps TRBD1 (5 bases). Germline CDR1 reads MNHNS; CDR2 reads SASEGT. V was clipped by 6 bases and J by 7 bases, with 9 bases between them. The length of the CDR3 is 12 residues. The part of the CDR3 DNA that was read is TGTGCCAGCAGCGAAAGGGGCGGGGAG. This sequence encodes CASSERGGE. The entire CDR3 reads CASSERGGELFF.

Note on this clone: The read is 3 residues too short to cover the CDR3 end, so that end is filled in from the germline J gene. J is TRBJ1-4 and V is TRBV12-3 or TRBV12-4; 7 bases match TRBD1. CDR3 length: 14 amino acids. The CDR3 bases that were read are TGTGCCAGCAGCCCCCTTGGAACAGGGGTTCAA. Encoded protein: CASSPLGTGVQ. The whole CDR3 protein reads CASSPLGTGVQLFF.

Comments on this clone: The read gets to within 3 residues of the CDR3 end, and the germline J gene fills in the rest. This chain links TRBV7-9 with TRBJ2-1; D possibly corresponds to TRBD1 (6 bases). Trimming removed 6 bases at V and 0 bases at J, with 12 bases between. This CDR3 contains 15 residues. Germline-derived CDR1 and CDR2 are SEHNR and FQNEAQ (reference sequence). The CDR3 spells CASRGRGGSYNEQFF. Partial CDR3 DNA: TGTGCCAGCAGAGGTAGAGGGGGCTCCTACAATGAG.

On this clone: The read finishes 3 residues shy of the CDR3 end, and the germline J gene is used to complete it. This chain joins TRBV2 and TRBJ2-5; TRBD2 matches 15 bases. This CDR3 comprises 17 residues. Germline V gene sequence: CDR1 SNHLY, CDR2 FYNNEI. With 6 bases clipped from V and 4 bases from J, the junction kept 9 bases outside the gene matches. CDR3 protein: CASSGLAGGSFPETQYF. The part of the CDR3 DNA that was read is TGTGCCAGCAGCGGACTAGCGGGAGGGTCCTTTCCAGAGACC.

About this clone itself: Read sequence stops 3 residues before the CDR3 end, and the germline J gene provides the missing end. This chain connects TRBV11-3 to TRBJ2-2; tentatively, D is TRBD2 (5 bases). The CDR3 runs to 15 residues. Germline loops: CDR1 SGHNT, CDR2 YENEEA. Trimming shortened V by 5 bases and J by 0 bases, and 10 bases separated the two germline ends. CDR3 residues: CASSADWTNTGELFF. The CDR3 DNA, read in part, is TGTGCCAGCAGCGCGGACTGGACGAACACCGGGGAG.

In the case of this clone: The CDR3 end falls 3 residues outside the read, so it is completed with the germline J gene. The genes are TRBV19 and TRBJ1-5; unclear D gene. Germline loops: CDR1 LNHDA, CDR2 SQIVND (reference sequence). V lost 3 bases and J 8 bases, leaving 11 bases between the germline ends. CDR3 length: 13 residues. Incomplete CDR3 DNA: TGTGCCAGTAGTATCGAGGTGAGGGAGCCC. Translated: CASSIEVREP. The CDR3 in full is CASSIEVREPQHF.

The DNA read from the CDR3 is TGTGCCAGTAGTCAAGACAGCAGCAAAGGACCTAACTATGGC. It yields the protein CASSQDSSKGPNYG. The CDR3, in full, reads CASSQDSSKGPNYGYTF. The chain combines TRBV19 with TRBJ1-2; tentative D call: TRBD1 (5 bases). Read data end 3 residues before the CDR3 end; the end is taken from the germline J gene. Trimming shortened V by 5 bases and J by 0 bases, and 19 bases separated the two germline ends. CDR3 length equals 17 residues. Germline CDR1 is LNHDA and CDR2 is SQIVND (reference sequence).

As for this clone: The read ends 3 residues before the CDR3 terminus; that terminus is restored from the germline J gene. The rearrangement links TRBV6-1 to TRBJ2-1; D gene unclear. The CDR3 totals 16 residues. Trimming left V 3 bases short and J 2 bases short, with 14 bases between. Germline lookup yields CDR1 MNHNS and CDR2 SASEGT. The covered CDR3 bases are TGTGCCAGCAGTGATGTGGGCAGCCAAACCTACAATGAG. Translating it yields CASSDVGSQTYNE. The full CDR3 is CASSDVGSQTYNEQFF.

Regarding this clone: From the germline J gene comes the end of the CDR3, since the read stops 3 residues before it. The V call is TRBV6-2 or TRBV6-3, the J call TRBJ2-1; 9 nucleotides agree with TRBD2. This CDR3 contains 15 residues. J gave up 3 bases and V 6 bases, and 6 bases lay outside the gene matches. CDR1 MNHEY and CDR2 SVGEGT come from the germline V gene. The CDR3 protein is CASRFSGSDYNEQFF. CDR3 bases read: TGTGCCAGCAGATTTAGCGGGAGTGACTACAATGAG.

About this clone itself: The read terminates 3 residues before the CDR3 end, so the remaining end is supplied by the germline J gene. This sequence joins TRBV29-1 and TRBJ2-1, with 11 bases identical to TRBD2. The CDR3 is 19 residues long. Germline loops: CDR1 SQVTM, CDR2 ANQGSEA. V lost 2 bases and J lost 5; bases outside the gene matches: 17. CDR3 amino acids: CSVEPITGGTSGENNEQFF. CDR3 DNA (partial): TGCAGCGTTGAACCCATAACGGGGGGGACTAGCGGAGAAAACAATGAG.

Remarks on this clone: The missing CDR3 end, 3 residues past where the read stops, is filled in from the germline J gene. J is TRBJ2-1 and V is TRBV7-3; no reliable D call. Germline V gene data show CDR1 as SGHTA and CDR2 as FQGTGA. V was trimmed by 3 bases and J by 5 bases, leaving 17 bases between them. The CDR3 runs 16 residues. The CDR3 DNA, read in part, is TGTGCCAGCAGCTTCATACCGGTGATTGAGAACAATGAG. The encoded protein is CASSFIPVIENNE. The whole CDR3 region reads CASSFIPVIENNEQFF. Drawing the rest from reference TRBV7-3 and TRBJ2-1, the complete variable domain is GAGVSQTPSNKVTEKGKYVELRCDPISGHTALYWYRQSLGQGPEFLIYFQGTGAADDSGLPNDRFFAVRPEGSVSTLKIQRTERGDSAVYLCASSFIPVIENNEQFFGPGTRLTVL.

In the case of this clone: Sequencing ends 3 residues short of the CDR3 end; the germline J gene provides the rest. The genes are TRBV7-2 and TRBJ1-6; 7 bases align to TRBD1. The CDR3 is 13 residues long. CDR1 is SGHTA, CDR2 FQGNSA, per germline. V trimming: 3 bases; J trimming: 12 bases; junction bases outside the gene matches: 5. The CDR3 spells CASSFKQGLPLHF. CDR3 DNA (partial): TGTGCCAGCAGCTTTAAACAGGGGCTACCC.

A note on this clone: The read falls 3 residues short of the CDR3 end, and the missing part is taken from the germline J gene. The gene calls are TRBV6-2 or TRBV6-3 and TRBJ2-3; TRBD1 matches at 8 bases. The CDR3 runs 13 residues. CDR1 is MNHEY, CDR2 SVGEGT, per germline. CDR3 bases read: TGTGCCAGCAGCCGGACAGGGTATCAGCCG. It encodes CASSRTGYQP. The whole CDR3 protein is CASSRTGYQPQYF.

CDR3 loop: CASKDSYDYTF. The sequenced part of the CDR3 DNA is TGTGCCAGTAAGGATAGCTACGAC. The rearrangement links TRBV19 to TRBJ1-2; D unresolved. Coverage ceases 3 residues before the CDR3 finishes, and the germline J gene fills in the end. CDR3 length: 11 amino acids. Germline CDR1 reads LNHDA; CDR2 reads SQIVND (reference sequence). Full variable domain (remainder filled in from reference TRBV19 and TRBJ1-2): DGGITQSPKYLFRKEGQNVTLSCEQNLNHDAMYWYRQDPGQGLRLIYYSQIVNDFQKGDIAEGYSVSREKKESFPLTVTSAQKNPTAFYLCASKDSYDYTFGSGTRLTVV.

As concerns this clone: The read terminates 3 residues ahead of where the CDR3 ends, so the germline J gene completes it. The chain couples TRBV12-3 or TRBV12-4 to TRBJ2-1; D is ambiguous. This CDR3 region has 14 residues. V shed 8 bases and J shed 2 bases, with 13 bases lying between them. Incomplete CDR3 DNA: TGTGCCAGCTTACGAAGGTACCCCTACAATGAG. This translates into CASLRRYPYNE. The complete CDR3 protein is CASLRRYPYNEQFF.

Concerning this clone: Read sequence stops 3 residues before the CDR3 end, and the germline J gene provides the missing end. The V gene is TRBV18, the J gene TRBJ2-7, with 11 positions matching TRBD2. This CDR3 has 14 amino acids. Trimming took 5 bases from V and 3 from J; bases not matched to a gene: 3. The germline CDR1 and CDR2 sequences are KGHSH and LQKENI. The covered CDR3 bases are TGTGCCAGCTCATCGGGGACTAGCGGCTACGAG. Amino acid sequence: CASSSGTSGYE. The whole CDR3 sequence reads CASSSGTSGYEQYF.

Comments on this clone: Read data end 3 residues before the CDR3 end; the end is taken from the germline J gene. This chain connects TRBV18 to TRBJ2-3, with 7 bases identical to TRBD1. Germline V lookup: CDR1 KGHSH, CDR2 LQKENI. CDR3 length equals 18 residues. The CDR3: CASSPVGDLGQSQETQYF. Incomplete CDR3 DNA: TGTGCCAGCTCACCTGTGGGAGACTTGGGACAGTCCCAAGAGACG.

As regards this clone: The CDR3 is cut off 3 residues early in the read; its end comes from the germline J gene. The chain joins TRBV7-2 to TRBJ2-3; 12 nucleotides align to TRBD2. Germline CDR1 is SGHTA and CDR2 is FQGNSA. The CDR3 length is 14 residues. CDR3 sequence: CASSPRLAGVSQYF. The CDR3 DNA, read in part, is TGTGCCAGCAGCCCTAGACTAGCGGGAGTGTCG. Full variable domain (remainder filled in from reference TRBV7-2 and TRBJ2-3): GAGVSQSPSNKVTEKGKDVELRCDPISGHTALYWYRQSLGQGLEFLIYFQGNSAPDKSGLPSDRFSAERTGGSVSTLTIQRTQQEDSAVYLCASSPRLAGVSQYFGPGTRLTVL.

Of note for this clone: The read halts 3 residues ahead of the CDR3 end, with the missing end drawn from the germline J gene. This sequence joins TRBV6-2 or TRBV6-3 and TRBJ2-3; possibly TRBD1 for D (6 bases). Germline lookup yields CDR1 MNHEY and CDR2 SVGEGT. CDR3 length: 14 amino acids. The CDR3 is CASTPIQGHQPQYF. CDR3 bases read: TGTGCCAGCACTCCAATACAGGGACATCAGCCG.

The sequenced part of the CDR3 DNA is TGCAGCGTTGGGTCAGGGTGGAACACAGATACG. This codes for CSVGSGWNTDT. The whole CDR3 reads CSVGSGWNTDTQYF. V and J are TRBV29-1 and TRBJ2-3; a possible D gene is TRBD1 (5 bases). The sequenced fragment ends 3 residues before the CDR3 boundary, so the rest is inferred from the germline J gene. The CDR3 consists of 14 residues. Germline V gene lookup returns CDR1 SQVTM and CDR2 ANQGSEA. Trimming took off 4 bases at V and 2 bases at J, with 13 bases between the two ends.

To note about this clone: Read coverage stops 3 residues before the CDR3 terminus; the germline J gene supplies the remainder. The V gene is TRBV5-1, the J gene TRBJ2-3, with 11 bases identical to TRBD2. The CDR3 length is 17 residues. Germline V gene data show CDR1 as SGHRS and CDR2 as YFSETQ. CDR3: CASSLVSGTSGKETQYF. CDR3 bases read: TGCGCCAGCAGCTTGGTCTCCGGGACTAGCGGCAAAGAGACG.

As concerns this clone: The read stops 3 residues short of the end of the CDR3; the missing end is completed from the germline J gene. The rearrangement uses TRBV20-1 and TRBJ2-5, with 12 positions matching TRBD2. Germline V gene sequence: CDR1 DFQATT, CDR2 SNEGSKA (reference sequence). Trimming cost V 4 bases and J 5 bases; bases outside gene matches: 17. The CDR3 has 18 amino acids. CDR3 sequence reads: CSAKGSSGRARSRETQYF. The sequenced part of the CDR3 DNA is TGCAGTGCTAAGGGTTCTAGCGGGAGGGCTCGTTCCCGGGAGACC.